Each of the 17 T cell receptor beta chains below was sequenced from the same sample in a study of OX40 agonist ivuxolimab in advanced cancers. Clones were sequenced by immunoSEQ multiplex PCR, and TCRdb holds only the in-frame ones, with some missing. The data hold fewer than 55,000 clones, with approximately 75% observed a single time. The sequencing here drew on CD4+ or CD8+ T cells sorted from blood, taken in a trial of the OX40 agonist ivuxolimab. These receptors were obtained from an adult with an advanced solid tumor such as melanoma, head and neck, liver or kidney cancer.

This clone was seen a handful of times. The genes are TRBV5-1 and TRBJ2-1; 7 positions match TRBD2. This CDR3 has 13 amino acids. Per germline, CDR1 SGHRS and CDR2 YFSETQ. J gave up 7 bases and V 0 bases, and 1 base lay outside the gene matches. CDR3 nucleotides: TGCGCCAGCAGCTTGGCAGCGGGGAATGAGCAGTTCTTC. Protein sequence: CASSLAAGNEQFF.

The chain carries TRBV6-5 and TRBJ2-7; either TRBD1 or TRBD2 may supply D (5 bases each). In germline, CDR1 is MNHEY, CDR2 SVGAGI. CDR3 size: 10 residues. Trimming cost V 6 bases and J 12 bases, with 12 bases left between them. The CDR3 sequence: CASSATRGYF. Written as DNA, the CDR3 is TGTGCCAGCAGCGCGACGAGGGGGTACTTC.

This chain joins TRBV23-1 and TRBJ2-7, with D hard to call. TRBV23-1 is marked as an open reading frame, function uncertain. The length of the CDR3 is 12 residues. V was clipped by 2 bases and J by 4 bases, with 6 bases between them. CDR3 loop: CASSQIGYEQYF. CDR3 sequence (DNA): TGCGCCAGCAGTCAAATCGGATACGAGCAGTACTTC.

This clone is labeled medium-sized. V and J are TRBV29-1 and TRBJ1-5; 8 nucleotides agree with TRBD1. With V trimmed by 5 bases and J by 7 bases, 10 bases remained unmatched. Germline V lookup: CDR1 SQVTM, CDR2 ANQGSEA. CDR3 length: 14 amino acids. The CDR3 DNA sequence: TGCAGCGTTACGACAGGGGCGCTTGAGCAGCCCCAGCATTTT. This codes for CSVTTGALEQPQHF.

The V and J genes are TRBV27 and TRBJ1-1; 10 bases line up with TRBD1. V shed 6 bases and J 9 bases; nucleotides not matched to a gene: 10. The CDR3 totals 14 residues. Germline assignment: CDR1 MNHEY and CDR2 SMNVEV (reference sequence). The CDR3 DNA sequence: TGTGCCAGCAGATCCGGGACAGGGGCTTTCCAAGCTTTCTTT. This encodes CASRSGTGAFQAFF.

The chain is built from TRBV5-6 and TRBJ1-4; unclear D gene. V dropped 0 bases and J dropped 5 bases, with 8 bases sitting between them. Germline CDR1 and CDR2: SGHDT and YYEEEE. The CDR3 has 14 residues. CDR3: CASSLGVLNEKLFF. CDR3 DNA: TGTGCCAGCAGCTTGGGGGTCTTAAATGAAAAACTGTTTTTT.

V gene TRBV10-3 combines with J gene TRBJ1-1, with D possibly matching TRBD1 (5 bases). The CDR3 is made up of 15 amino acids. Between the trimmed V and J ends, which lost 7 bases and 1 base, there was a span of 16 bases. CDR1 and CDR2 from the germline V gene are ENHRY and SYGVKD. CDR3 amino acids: CAIMGLPGRNTEAFF. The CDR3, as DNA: TGTGCCATCATGGGTCTTCCAGGGCGGAACACTGAAGCTTTCTTT.

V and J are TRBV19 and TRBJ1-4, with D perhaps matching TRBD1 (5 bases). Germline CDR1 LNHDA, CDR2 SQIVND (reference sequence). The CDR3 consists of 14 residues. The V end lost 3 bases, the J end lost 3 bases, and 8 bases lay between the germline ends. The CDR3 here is CASSIIGANEKLFF. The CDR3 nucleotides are TGTGCCAGTAGTATTATAGGGGCTAATGAAAAACTGTTTTTT.

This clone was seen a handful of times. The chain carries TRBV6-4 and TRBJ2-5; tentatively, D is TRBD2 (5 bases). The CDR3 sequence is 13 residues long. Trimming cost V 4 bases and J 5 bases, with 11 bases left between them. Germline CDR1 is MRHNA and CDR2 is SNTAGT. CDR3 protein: CASSAGGEETQYF. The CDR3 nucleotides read TGTGCCAGCAGTGCCGGAGGCGAGGAGACCCAGTACTTC.

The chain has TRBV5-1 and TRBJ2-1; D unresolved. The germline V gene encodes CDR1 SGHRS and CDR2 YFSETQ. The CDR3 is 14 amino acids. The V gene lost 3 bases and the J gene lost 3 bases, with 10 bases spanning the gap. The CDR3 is CASSSSLLYNEQFF. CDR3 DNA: TGCGCCAGCAGCTCCTCTCTACTCTACAATGAGCAGTTCTTC.

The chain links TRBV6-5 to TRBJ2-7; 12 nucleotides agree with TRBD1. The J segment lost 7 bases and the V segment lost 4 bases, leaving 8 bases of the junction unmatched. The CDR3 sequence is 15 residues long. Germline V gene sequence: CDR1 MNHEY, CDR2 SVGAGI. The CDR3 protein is CASSSPGQGAPEQYF. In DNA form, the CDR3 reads TGTGCCAGCAGTTCTCCGGGACAGGGGGCGCCTGAGCAGTACTTC.

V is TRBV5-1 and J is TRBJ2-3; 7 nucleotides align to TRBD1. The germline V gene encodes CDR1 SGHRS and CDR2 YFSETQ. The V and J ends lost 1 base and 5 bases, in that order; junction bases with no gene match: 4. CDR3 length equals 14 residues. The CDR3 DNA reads TGCGCCAGCAGCTTGCGGCCAGGGGGAGATACGCAGTATTTT. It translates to CASSLRPGGDTQYF.

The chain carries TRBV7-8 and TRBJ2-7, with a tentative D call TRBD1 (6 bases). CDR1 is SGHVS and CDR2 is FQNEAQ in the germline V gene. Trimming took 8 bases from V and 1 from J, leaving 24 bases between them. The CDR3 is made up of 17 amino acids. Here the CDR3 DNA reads TGTGCCAGCCGTAACTACAGTAAGCGTCAGGGGTCCTACGAGCAGTACTTC. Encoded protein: CASRNYSKRQGSYEQYF.

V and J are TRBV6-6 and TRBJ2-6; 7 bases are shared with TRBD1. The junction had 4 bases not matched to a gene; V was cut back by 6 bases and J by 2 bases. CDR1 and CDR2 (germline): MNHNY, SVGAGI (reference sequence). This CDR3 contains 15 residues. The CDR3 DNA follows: TGTGCCAGCAGACAACAGGGGACTGGGGCCAACGTCCTGACTTTC. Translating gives CASRQQGTGANVLTF.

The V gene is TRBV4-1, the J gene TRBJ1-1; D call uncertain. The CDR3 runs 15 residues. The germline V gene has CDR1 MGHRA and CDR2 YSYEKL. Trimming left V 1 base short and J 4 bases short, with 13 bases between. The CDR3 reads CASSQVHQAGTEAFF. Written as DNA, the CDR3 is TGCGCCAGCAGCCAAGTACATCAGGCCGGCACTGAAGCTTTCTTT.

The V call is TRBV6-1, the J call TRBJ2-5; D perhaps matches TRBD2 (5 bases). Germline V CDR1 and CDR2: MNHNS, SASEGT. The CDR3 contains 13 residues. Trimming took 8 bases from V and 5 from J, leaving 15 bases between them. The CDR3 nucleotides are TGTGCCAGCGGAGAAGCCGGGGTTGAGACCCAGTACTTC. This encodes CASGEAGVETQYF.

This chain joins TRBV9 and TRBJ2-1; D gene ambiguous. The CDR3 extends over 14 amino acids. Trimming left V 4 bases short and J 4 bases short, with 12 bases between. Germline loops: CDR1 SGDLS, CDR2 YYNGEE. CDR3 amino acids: CASSNRLHYNEQFF. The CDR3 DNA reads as TGTGCCAGCAGCAACCGACTTCATTACAATGAGCAGTTCTTC.